The clone carrying this T cell receptor (beta chain) showed up just a few times. Antigen: not known. Germline CDR1 SGHTA, CDR2 FQGNSA. V was cut by 3 bases and J by 9 bases, with 15 bases left in between. The CDR3 has 14 residues. This sample is drawn from a study of T-cell reconstitution after alpha-beta-depleted transplantation in children. Regarding the study as a whole: When one year had passed after transplant, most T-cell counts and diversity came from newly produced T cells.

Preparation of the TCRbeta library involved a method that used unique molecular identifiers. TCRdb re-called the PCR reads with MiXCR, one entry per CDR3 protein. The profile shows hundreds of thousands of distinct CDR3 sequences, over 15% of them singletons. The rearrangement uses TRBV7-2 and TRBJ2-1, with D possibly matching TRBD1 (6 bases). The receptor was derived from a male patient between 2 and 10 years old who had a stem cell transplant for acute lymphoblastic leukemia, so the T cells may come from the graft donor. This specimen was PBMCs, mostly from graft donor cells, taken 360 days after TCRalphabeta/CD19-depleted stem cell transplant. CDR3 region: CASSFTVRGVEQFF. In nucleotides, the CDR3 is TGTGCCAGCAGCTTTACTGTCAGGGGAGTTGAGCAGTTCTTC.